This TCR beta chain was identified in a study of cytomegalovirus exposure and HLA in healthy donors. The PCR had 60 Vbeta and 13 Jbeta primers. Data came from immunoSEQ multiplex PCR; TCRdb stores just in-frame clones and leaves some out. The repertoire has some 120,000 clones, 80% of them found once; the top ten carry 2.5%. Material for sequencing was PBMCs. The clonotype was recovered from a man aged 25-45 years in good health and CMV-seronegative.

CDR3 region: CASSTGHNQETQYF. As DNA, the CDR3 is TGTGCCAGCTCCACAGGACATAACCAAGAGACCCAGTACTTC. The rearrangement uses TRBV18 and TRBJ2-5; a possible D gene is TRBD1 (5 bases). Trimming left V 6 bases short and J 0 bases short, with 11 bases between. In germline, CDR1 is KGHSH, CDR2 LQKENI. The CDR3 spans 14 residues.